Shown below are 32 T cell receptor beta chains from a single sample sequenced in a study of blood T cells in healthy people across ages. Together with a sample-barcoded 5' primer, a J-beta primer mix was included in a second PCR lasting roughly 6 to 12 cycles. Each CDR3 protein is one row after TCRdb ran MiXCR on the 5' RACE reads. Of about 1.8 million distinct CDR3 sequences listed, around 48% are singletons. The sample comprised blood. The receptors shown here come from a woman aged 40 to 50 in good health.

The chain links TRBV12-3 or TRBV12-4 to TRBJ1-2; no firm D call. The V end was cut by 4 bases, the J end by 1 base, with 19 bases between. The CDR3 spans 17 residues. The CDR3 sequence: CASSSLLTEYLNYGYTF. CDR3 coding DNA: TGTGCCAGCAGTTCCCTGCTGACGGAGTACCTTAACTATGGCTACACCTTC.

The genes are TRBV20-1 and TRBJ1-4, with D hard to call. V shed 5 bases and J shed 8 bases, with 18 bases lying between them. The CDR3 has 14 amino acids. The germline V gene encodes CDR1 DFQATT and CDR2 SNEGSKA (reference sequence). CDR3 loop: CSAYTLRTGEKLFF. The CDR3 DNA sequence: TGCAGTGCTTATACCCTTCGGACCGGGGAAAAACTGTTTTTT.

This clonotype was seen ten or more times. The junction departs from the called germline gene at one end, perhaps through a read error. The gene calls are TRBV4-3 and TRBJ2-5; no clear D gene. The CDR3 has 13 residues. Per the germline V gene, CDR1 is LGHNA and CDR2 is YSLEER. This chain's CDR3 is CASSQDPRETQYF. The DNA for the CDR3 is TGTGCCAGCAGCCAAGATCCCAGAGAGACCCAGTACTTC.

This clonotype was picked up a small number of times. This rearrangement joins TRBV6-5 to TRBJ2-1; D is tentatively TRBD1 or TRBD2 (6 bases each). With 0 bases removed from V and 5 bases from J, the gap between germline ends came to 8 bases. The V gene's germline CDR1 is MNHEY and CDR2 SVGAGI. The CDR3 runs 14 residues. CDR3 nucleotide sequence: TGTGCCAGCAGTTACTCCGGGGGCCACAATGAGCAGTTCTTC. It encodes CASSYSGGHNEQFF.

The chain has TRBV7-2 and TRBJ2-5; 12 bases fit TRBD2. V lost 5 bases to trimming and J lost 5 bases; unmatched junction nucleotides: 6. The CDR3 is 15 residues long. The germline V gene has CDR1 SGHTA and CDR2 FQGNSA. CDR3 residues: CASSPTSGGLETQYF. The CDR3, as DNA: TGTGCCAGCAGCCCTACTAGCGGGGGGCTCGAGACCCAGTACTTC.

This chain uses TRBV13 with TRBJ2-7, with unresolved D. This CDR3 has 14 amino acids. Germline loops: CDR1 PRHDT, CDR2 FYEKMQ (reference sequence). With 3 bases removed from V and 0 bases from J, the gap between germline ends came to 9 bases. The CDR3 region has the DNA TGTGCCAGCAGCTTTAGTTCCGTCTCCTACGAGCAGTACTTC. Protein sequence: CASSFSSVSYEQYF.

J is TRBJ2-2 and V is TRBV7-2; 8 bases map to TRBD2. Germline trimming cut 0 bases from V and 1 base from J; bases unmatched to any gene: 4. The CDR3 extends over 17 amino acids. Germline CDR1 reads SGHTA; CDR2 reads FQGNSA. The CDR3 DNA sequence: TGTGCCAGCAGCTTAGCAGGAGCGGGAGTGAACACCGGGGAGCTGTTTTTT. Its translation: CASSLAGAGVNTGELFF.

The DNA of the CDR3 is TGCGCCAGCAGCCAAGGAACAGGGGGTGGTGAAAAACTGTTTTTT. Protein product: CASSQGTGGGEKLFF. V and J are TRBV4-1 and TRBJ1-4; TRBD1 matches at 8 bases. The germline CDR1 and CDR2 sequences are MGHRA and YSYEKL. The V and J ends lost 1 base and 7 bases, in that order; junction bases with no gene match: 5. The CDR3 consists of 15 residues.

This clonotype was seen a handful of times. CDR3 in DNA: TGTGCCAGCAGTCCTATTCTACTGGGAGATACGCAGTATTTT. This gives the protein CASSPILLGDTQYF. V usage is TRBV28 and J usage is TRBJ2-3; D uncertain. This CDR3 region has 14 residues. Germline values: CDR1 MDHEN, CDR2 SYDVKM. Trimming removed 5 bases at V and 5 bases at J, with 14 bases between.

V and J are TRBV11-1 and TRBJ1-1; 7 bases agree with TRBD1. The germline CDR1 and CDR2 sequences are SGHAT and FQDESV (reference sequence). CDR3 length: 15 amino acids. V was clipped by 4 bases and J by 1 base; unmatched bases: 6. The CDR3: CASSSPRTGNTEAFF. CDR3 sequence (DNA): TGTGCCAGCAGCTCCCCCCGGACAGGGAACACTGAAGCTTTCTTT.

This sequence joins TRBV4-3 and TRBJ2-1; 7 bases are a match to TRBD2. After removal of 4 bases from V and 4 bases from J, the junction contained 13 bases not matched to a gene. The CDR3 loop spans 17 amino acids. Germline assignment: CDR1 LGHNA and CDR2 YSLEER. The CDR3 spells CASSLGAGLLIYNEQFF. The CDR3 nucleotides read TGCGCCAGCAGCCTGGGCGCGGGACTACTAATTTACAATGAGCAGTTCTTC.

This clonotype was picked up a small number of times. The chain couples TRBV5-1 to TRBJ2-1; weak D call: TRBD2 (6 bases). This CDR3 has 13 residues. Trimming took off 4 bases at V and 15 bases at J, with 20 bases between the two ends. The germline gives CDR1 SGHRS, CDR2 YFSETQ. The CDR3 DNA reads TGCGCCAGCAGCGTGGAGGGTCAGGGAGGAGGGTTCTTC. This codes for CASSVEGQGGGFF.

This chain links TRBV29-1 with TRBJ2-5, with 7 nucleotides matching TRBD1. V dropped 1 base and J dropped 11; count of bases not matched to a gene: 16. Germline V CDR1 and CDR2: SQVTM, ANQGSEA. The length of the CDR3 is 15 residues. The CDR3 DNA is TGCAGCGTTGAAGTTTGGGACAGTTCCTACAATGAGCAGTACTTC. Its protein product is CSVEVWDSSYNEQYF.

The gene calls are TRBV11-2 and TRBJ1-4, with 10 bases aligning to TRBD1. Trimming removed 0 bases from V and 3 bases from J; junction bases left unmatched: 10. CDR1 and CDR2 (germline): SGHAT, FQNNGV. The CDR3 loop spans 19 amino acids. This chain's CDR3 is CASSLDSGTGVKANEKLFF. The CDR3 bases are TGTGCCAGCAGCTTAGACTCCGGGACAGGGGTCAAAGCTAATGAAAAACTGTTTTTT.

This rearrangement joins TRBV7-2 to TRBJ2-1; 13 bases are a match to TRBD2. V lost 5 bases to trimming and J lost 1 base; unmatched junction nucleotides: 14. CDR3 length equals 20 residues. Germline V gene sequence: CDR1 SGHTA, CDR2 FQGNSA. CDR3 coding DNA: TGTGCCAGCAGCAAGCGGACTAGCGGGGGTTTGTCTGGGTCCTACAATGAGCAGTTCTTC. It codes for CASSKRTSGGLSGSYNEQFF.

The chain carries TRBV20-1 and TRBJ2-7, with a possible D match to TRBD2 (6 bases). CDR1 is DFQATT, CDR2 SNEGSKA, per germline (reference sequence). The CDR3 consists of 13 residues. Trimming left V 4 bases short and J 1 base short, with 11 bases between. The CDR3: CSATREVSYEQYF. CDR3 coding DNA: TGCAGTGCTACCAGGGAGGTGTCCTACGAGCAGTACTTC.

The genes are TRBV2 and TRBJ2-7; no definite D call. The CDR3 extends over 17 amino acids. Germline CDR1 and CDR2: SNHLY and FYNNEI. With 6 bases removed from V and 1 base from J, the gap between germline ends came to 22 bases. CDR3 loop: CASSVSRAGPKSYEQYF. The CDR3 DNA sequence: TGTGCCAGCAGCGTCTCCCGGGCCGGGCCGAAATCCTACGAGCAGTACTTC.

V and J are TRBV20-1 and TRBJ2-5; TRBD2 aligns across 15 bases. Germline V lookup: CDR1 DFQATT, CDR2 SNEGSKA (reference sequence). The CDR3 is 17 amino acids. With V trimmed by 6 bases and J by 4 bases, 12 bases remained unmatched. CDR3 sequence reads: CSAGTSGGSFPRETQYF. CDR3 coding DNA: TGCAGTGCAGGGACTAGCGGGGGGTCCTTCCCCCGAGAGACCCAGTACTTC.

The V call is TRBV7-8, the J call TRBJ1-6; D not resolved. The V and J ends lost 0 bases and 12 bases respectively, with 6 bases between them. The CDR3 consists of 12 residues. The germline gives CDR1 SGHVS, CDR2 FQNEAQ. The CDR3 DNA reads TGTGCCAGCAGCTTAGCGCAAGGACCCCTCCACTTT. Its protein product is CASSLAQGPLHF.

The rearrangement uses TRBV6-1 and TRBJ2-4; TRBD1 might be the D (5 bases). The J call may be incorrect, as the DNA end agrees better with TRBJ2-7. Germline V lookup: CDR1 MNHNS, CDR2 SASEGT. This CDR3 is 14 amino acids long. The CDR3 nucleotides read TGTGCCAGCAGTGAAGCCCCTACAGGAGACGAGCAGTACTTC. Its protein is CASSEAPTGDEQYF.

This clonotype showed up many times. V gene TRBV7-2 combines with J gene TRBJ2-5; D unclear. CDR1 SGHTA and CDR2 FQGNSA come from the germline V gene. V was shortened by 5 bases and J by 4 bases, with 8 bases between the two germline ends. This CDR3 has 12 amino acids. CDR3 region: CASSQTRETQYF. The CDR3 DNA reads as TGTGCCAGCAGCCAAACCCGAGAGACCCAGTACTTC.

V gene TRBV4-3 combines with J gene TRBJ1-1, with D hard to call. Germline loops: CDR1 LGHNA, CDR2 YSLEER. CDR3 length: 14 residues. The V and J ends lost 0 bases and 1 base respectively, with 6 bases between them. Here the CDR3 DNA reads TGCGCCAGCAGCCAAGATATAGGGAACACTGAAGCTTTCTTT. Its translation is CASSQDIGNTEAFF.

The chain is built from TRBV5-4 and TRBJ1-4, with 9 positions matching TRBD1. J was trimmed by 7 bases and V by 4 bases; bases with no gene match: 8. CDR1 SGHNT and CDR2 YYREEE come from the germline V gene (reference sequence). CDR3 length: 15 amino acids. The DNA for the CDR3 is TGTGCCAGCAGCCCCAACAGGGGGCTTGGTGAAAAACTGTTTTTT. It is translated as CASSPNRGLGEKLFF.

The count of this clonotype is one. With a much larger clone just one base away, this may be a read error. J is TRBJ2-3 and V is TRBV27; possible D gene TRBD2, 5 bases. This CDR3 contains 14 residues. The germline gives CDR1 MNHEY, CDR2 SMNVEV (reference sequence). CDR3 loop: CASSPGLLTETQYF. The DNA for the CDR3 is TGTGCCAGCAGCCCAGGACTGCTCACAGAGACGCAGTATTTT.

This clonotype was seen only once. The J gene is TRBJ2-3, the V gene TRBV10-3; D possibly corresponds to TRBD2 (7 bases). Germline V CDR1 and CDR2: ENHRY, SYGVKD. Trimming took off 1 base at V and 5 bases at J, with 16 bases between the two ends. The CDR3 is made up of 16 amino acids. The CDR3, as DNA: TGTGCCATCAGTGAGTGGACGGCGGGGGCGGTAGATACGCAGTATTTT. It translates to CAISEWTAGAVDTQYF.

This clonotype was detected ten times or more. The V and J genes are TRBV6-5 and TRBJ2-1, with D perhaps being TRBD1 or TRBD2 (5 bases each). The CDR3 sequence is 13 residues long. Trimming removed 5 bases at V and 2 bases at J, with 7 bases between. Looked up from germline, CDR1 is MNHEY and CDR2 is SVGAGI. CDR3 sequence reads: CASSPGPYNEQFF. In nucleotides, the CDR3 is TGTGCCAGCAGTCCGGGACCCTACAATGAGCAGTTCTTC.

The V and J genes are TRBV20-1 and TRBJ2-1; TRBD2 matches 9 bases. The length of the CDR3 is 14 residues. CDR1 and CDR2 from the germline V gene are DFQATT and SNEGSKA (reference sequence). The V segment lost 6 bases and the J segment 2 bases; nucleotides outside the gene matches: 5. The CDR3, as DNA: TGCAGTGCCAGCGGGGGGTCTACCTACAATGAGCAGTTCTTC. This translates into CSASGGSTYNEQFF.

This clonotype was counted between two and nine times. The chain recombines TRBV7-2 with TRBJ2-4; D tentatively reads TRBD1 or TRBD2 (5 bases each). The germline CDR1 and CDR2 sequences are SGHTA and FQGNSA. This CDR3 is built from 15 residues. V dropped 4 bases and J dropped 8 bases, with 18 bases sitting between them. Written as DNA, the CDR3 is TGTGCCAGCAGCTCAATAGGGACCGGAAGGGACATTCAGTACTTC. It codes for CASSSIGTGRDIQYF.

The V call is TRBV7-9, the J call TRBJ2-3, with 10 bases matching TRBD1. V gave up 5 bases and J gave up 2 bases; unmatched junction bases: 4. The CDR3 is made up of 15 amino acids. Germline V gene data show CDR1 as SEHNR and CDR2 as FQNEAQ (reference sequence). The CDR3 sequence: CASSRQGAITDTQYF. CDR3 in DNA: TGTGCCAGCAGCCGACAGGGGGCGATCACAGATACGCAGTATTTT.

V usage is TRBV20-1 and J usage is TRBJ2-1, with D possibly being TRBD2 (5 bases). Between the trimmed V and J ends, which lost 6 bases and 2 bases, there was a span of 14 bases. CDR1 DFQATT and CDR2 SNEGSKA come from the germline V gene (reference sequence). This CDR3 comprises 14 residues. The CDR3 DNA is TGCAGTGCACCCCCGGGGTTAGCCTACAATGAGCAGTTCTTC. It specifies CSAPPGLAYNEQFF.

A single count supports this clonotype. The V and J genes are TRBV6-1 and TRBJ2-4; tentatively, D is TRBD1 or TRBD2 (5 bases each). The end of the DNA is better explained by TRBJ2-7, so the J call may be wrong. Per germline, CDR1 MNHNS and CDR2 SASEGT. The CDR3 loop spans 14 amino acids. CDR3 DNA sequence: TGTGCCAGCAGTCCCGGGGCGTATGTCGACGAGCAGTACTTC. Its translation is CASSPGAYVDEQYF.

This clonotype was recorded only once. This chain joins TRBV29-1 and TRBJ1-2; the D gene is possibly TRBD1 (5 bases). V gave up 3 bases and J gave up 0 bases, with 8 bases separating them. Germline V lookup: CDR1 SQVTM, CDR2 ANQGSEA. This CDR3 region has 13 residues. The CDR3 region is CSVETASNYGYTF. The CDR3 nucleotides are TGCAGCGTTGAGACAGCCTCTAACTATGGCTACACCTTC.